The 28 T cell receptor beta chains below all came from one sample that was sequenced in a study of cytotoxic CD8 clonotypes in ibrutinib-treated CLL. Assay used: immunoSEQ multiplex PCR; TCRdb lists only in-frame clones, some missing. There are under 300,000 clones in the sample; roughly 74% occur only once, and 15% lies in the top ten. Specimen: PBMCs, collected after 24 months of ibrutinib treatment. These receptors all stem from a human donor with chronic lymphocytic leukemia.

The J gene is TRBJ2-5, the V gene TRBV9; TRBD1 agrees at 8 bases. The length of the CDR3 is 15 residues. Germline V gene data show CDR1 as SGDLS and CDR2 as YYNGEE. V shed 0 bases, J shed 5 bases, and the junction held 6 bases outside the gene matches. CDR3 amino acids: CASSVGTGPGETQYF. DNA for the CDR3: TGTGCCAGCAGCGTAGGGACAGGGCCAGGCGAGACCCAGTACTTC.

The CDR3 DNA sequence: TGTGCCAGCAGTTTCTCAGGGAATCGGGCGTACGAGCAGTACTTC. Its translation: CASSFSGNRAYEQYF. The rearrangement uses TRBV28 and TRBJ2-7, with a possible D match to TRBD1 (5 bases). This CDR3 has 15 amino acids. CDR1 MDHEN and CDR2 SYDVKM come from the germline V gene. V was shortened by 3 bases and J by 4 bases, with 16 bases between the two germline ends.

This clone has more than one count but fewer than ten. V is TRBV7-3 and J is TRBJ2-4, with D tentatively TRBD1 or TRBD2 (5 bases each). The V end was cut by 2 bases, the J end by 8 bases, with 13 bases between. CDR1 SGHTA and CDR2 FQGTGA come from the germline V gene. The length of the CDR3 is 14 residues. The CDR3 DNA follows: TGTGCCAGCAGCTTAGAGGGACCAGTGGACATTCAGTACTTC. Its translation is CASSLEGPVDIQYF.

V and J are TRBV18 and TRBJ2-2; possibly TRBD1 for D (5 bases). Germline V gene data show CDR1 as KGHSH and CDR2 as LQKENI. This CDR3 has 14 amino acids. Trimming took 0 bases from V and 5 from J, leaving 7 bases between them. In DNA form, the CDR3 reads TGTGCCAGCTCACCACCAGGGGATACCGGGGAGCTGTTTTTT. Residues: CASSPPGDTGELFF.

The V gene is TRBV7-8, the J gene TRBJ2-7; D is undetermined. Trimming cost V 3 bases and J 3 bases, with 18 bases left between them. The CDR3 spans 16 residues. Germline V gene data show CDR1 as SGHVS and CDR2 as FQNEAQ. CDR3 coding DNA: TGTGCCAGCAGCTTCCGTTCGGTCGGAAAGCACTACGAGCAGTACTTC. This gives the protein CASSFRSVGKHYEQYF.

The chain combines TRBV21-1 with TRBJ1-2; the DNA was not used to check the table's D call, TRBD1. TRBV21-1 is an annotated pseudogene. The CDR3 is 15 residues long. CDR3 loop: CASSPQGWAHYGYTF. The CDR3 DNA follows: TGTGCCAGCAGCCCCCAAGGATGGGCGCACTATGGCTACACCTTC.

The chain joins TRBV5-1 to TRBJ2-3; 8 positions match TRBD2. CDR3 length: 17 residues. Losses at the gene ends were 0 bases for V and 3 bases for J; bases not matched to a gene: 9. Germline assignment: CDR1 SGHRS and CDR2 YFSETQ. The CDR3 DNA reads TGCGCCAGCAGCTTGGAGGCGGCGGGAGGAGGGACAGATACGCAGTATTTT. Translation: CASSLEAAGGGTDTQYF.

The gene calls are TRBV28 and TRBJ2-7, with TRBD1 matching 9 bases. The CDR3 has 14 residues. The V segment lost 5 bases and the J segment 5 bases; nucleotides outside the gene matches: 7. CDR1 is MDHEN and CDR2 is SYDVKM in the germline V gene. DNA for the CDR3: TGTGCCAGCAGTACCGGGACAGGGTTACACGAGCAGTACTTC. This translates into CASSTGTGLHEQYF.

This clone occurred a few times. CDR3 nucleotide sequence: TGTGCCAGTAGGAGCTCTGGAAACACCATATATTTT. Its translation: CASRSSGNTIYF. The chain carries TRBV6-5 and TRBJ1-3, with D hard to call. V was trimmed by 9 bases and J by 0 bases, leaving 6 bases between them. Per germline, CDR1 MNHEY and CDR2 SVGAGI. CDR3 size: 12 residues.

The chain has TRBV2 and TRBJ2-5, with unresolved D. Trimming pared 4 bases from V and 7 bases from J, leaving 4 bases between. The germline V gene encodes CDR1 SNHLY and CDR2 FYNNEI. CDR3 length equals 10 residues. The CDR3 coding sequence is TGTGCCAGCAGTGGAGGGACCCAGTACTTC. The encoded protein is CASSGGTQYF.

CDR3 region: CASRPSGGYNEQFF. Here the CDR3 DNA reads TGTGCCAGCAGGCCTAGCGGGGGATACAATGAGCAGTTCTTC. V usage is TRBV7-9 and J usage is TRBJ2-1, with 10 bases fitting TRBD2. V shed 6 bases and J 4 bases; nucleotides not matched to a gene: 3. CDR1 is SEHNR and CDR2 is FQNEAQ in the germline V gene (reference sequence). This CDR3 is 14 amino acids long.

The chain carries TRBV6-5 and TRBJ1-3; D gene unclear. The CDR3 is made up of 14 amino acids. The germline V and J ends were trimmed by 7 bases and 2 bases, with 12 bases remaining between them. Per the germline V gene, CDR1 is MNHEY and CDR2 is SVGAGI. The DNA of the CDR3 is TGTGCCAGCACCTCCCCAATCCCTGGAAACACCATATATTTT. It translates to CASTSPIPGNTIYF.

The genes are TRBV30 and TRBJ1-4, with D hard to call. Per germline, CDR1 GTSNPN and CDR2 SVGIG (reference sequence). Trimming removed 0 bases at V and 5 bases at J, with 1 base between. The CDR3 contains 11 residues. The CDR3: CAWSVNEKLFF. For the CDR3, the DNA is TGTGCCTGGAGTGTAAATGAAAAACTGTTTTTT.

V gene TRBV18 combines with J gene TRBJ1-3; 8 bases fit TRBD1. V shed 2 bases and J 4 bases; nucleotides not matched to a gene: 4. Germline CDR1 KGHSH, CDR2 LQKENI. The CDR3 extends over 15 amino acids. The CDR3 DNA reads as TGTGCCAGCTCACCAAGGACAGGGTACGGAAACACCATATATTTT. This gives the protein CASSPRTGYGNTIYF.

The J gene is TRBJ1-2, the V gene TRBV9; D unclear. Germline-derived CDR1 and CDR2 are SGDLS and YYNGEE. This CDR3 comprises 15 residues. V lost 8 bases, J lost 4 bases, and 21 bases lay in between. For the CDR3, the DNA is TGTGCCAGTACTGTCAGCGAGCGAGGCGGCTATGGCTACACCTTC. Its protein product is CASTVSERGGYGYTF.

This chain links TRBV19 with TRBJ1-1; a weak D match, TRBD1 (5 bases). Per germline, CDR1 LNHDA and CDR2 SQIVND (reference sequence). There are 14 residues in the CDR3. Trimming stripped 4 bases from V and 1 base from J, with 10 bases between. In DNA, the CDR3 is TGTGCCAGTAGTACGGGGCGAGGGAACACTGAAGCTTTCTTT. As protein: CASSTGRGNTEAFF. Full variable domain (missing parts from reference TRBV19 and TRBJ1-1): DGGITQSPKYLFRKEGQNVTLSCEQNLNHDAMYWYRQDPGQGLRLIYYSQIVNDFQKGDIAEGYSVSREKKESFPLTVTSAQKNPTAFYLCASSTGRGNTEAFFGQGTRLTVV.

This chain connects TRBV6-5 to TRBJ2-7; 11 bases align to TRBD1. V gave up 4 bases and J gave up 1 base; unmatched junction bases: 6. Germline V gene lookup returns CDR1 MNHEY and CDR2 SVGAGI. This CDR3 contains 16 residues. The CDR3 sequence is CASSLSGTGGSYEQYF. CDR3 nucleotide sequence: TGTGCCAGCAGTTTGAGCGGGACAGGGGGTTCCTACGAGCAGTACTTC.

The chain uses TRBV28 and TRBJ2-7; no clear D gene. Germline values: CDR1 MDHEN, CDR2 SYDVKM. Trimming shortened V by 0 bases and J by 0 bases, and 3 bases separated the two germline ends. The CDR3 is 13 residues long. The CDR3 loop is CASSLWSSYEQYF. As DNA, the CDR3 is TGTGCCAGCAGTTTATGGAGCTCCTACGAGCAGTACTTC.

The J gene is TRBJ2-3, the V gene TRBV30, with D tentatively TRBD1 or TRBD2 (7 bases each). V was trimmed by 1 base and J by 1 base, leaving 9 bases between them. This CDR3 is 14 amino acids long. CDR1 and CDR2 (germline): GTSNPN, SVGIG (reference sequence). CDR3 loop: CAWSAGGGTDTQYF. For the CDR3, the DNA is TGTGCCTGGAGTGCAGGGGGGGGCACAGATACGCAGTATTTT. Full variable domain (rest looked up from reference TRBV30 and TRBJ2-3): SQTIHQWPATLVQPVGSPLSLECTVEGTSNPNLYWYRQAAGRGLQLLFYSVGIGQISSEVPQNLSASRPQDRQFILSSKKLLLSDSGFYLCAWSAGGGTDTQYFGPGTRLTVL.

This clone was counted only a few times. The chain is built from TRBV6-6 and TRBJ2-2; D is tentatively TRBD1 or TRBD2 (6 bases each). V was clipped by 2 bases and J by 16 bases, with 23 bases between them. CDR1 MNHNY and CDR2 SVGAGI come from the germline V gene (reference sequence). The CDR3 length is 15 residues. CDR3 in amino acids: CASSYPGAPGTTAFF. The CDR3 region has the DNA TGTGCCAGCAGTTACCCGGGGGCGCCGGGAACTACAGCGTTTTTT.

The chain couples TRBV27 to TRBJ2-7; D could derive from TRBD1 or TRBD2 (5 bases each). Germline lookup yields CDR1 MNHEY and CDR2 SMNVEV (reference sequence). CDR3 length equals 14 residues. The V and J ends lost 0 bases and 7 bases respectively, with 13 bases between them. The CDR3 reads CASSLSGPLLEQYF. DNA of the CDR3: TGTGCCAGCAGTTTATCGGGACCACTTCTGGAGCAGTACTTC.

This clone has only a few counts. The J gene is TRBJ1-2, the V gene TRBV6-5; TRBD1 matches 7 bases. Germline CDR1 is MNHEY and CDR2 is SVGAGI. J was trimmed by 6 bases and V by 1 base; bases with no gene match: 8. This CDR3 is 15 amino acids long. The CDR3 nucleotides read TGTGCCAGCAGTTACTTGACAGGGTCTCTTGATGGCTACACCTTC. Translation gives CASSYLTGSLDGYTF.

The CDR3 loop is CSVDQGAGGNTIYF. As DNA, the CDR3 is TGCAGCGTTGACCAGGGGGCTGGGGGAAACACCATATATTTT. The chain is built from TRBV29-1 and TRBJ1-3; 8 positions match TRBD1. Trimming cost V 3 bases and J 4 bases; bases outside gene matches: 5. CDR3 length: 14 amino acids. CDR1 SQVTM and CDR2 ANQGSEA come from the germline V gene.

V and J are TRBV19 and TRBJ2-7; D unresolved. The germline CDR1 and CDR2 sequences are LNHDA and SQIVND (reference sequence). CDR3 length: 14 amino acids. The germline V and J ends were trimmed by 1 base and 5 bases, with 12 bases remaining between them. The CDR3, as DNA: TGTGCCAGTAGTATAGGGGCAGGAGCTGACGAGCAGTACTTC. It is translated as CASSIGAGADEQYF.

V and J are TRBV27 and TRBJ2-7, with D perhaps matching TRBD2 (5 bases). CDR3 length: 13 amino acids. Trimming stripped 8 bases from V and 3 bases from J, with 14 bases between. Germline CDR1 MNHEY, CDR2 SMNVEV (reference sequence). This CDR3 reads CASSRGSYYEQYF. Written as DNA, the CDR3 is TGTGCCAGCTCACGGGGATCGTACTACGAGCAGTACTTC.

This chain uses TRBV15 with TRBJ1-2, with 9 bases identical to TRBD1. This CDR3 is built from 16 residues. Germline CDR1 reads LNHNV; CDR2 reads YYDKDF (reference sequence). With V trimmed by 0 bases and J by 6 bases, 8 bases remained unmatched. CDR3 region: CATSRDLGQGMNGYTF. Here the CDR3 DNA reads TGTGCCACCAGCAGAGATCTGGGACAGGGAATGAATGGCTACACCTTC.

The chain employs TRBV6-5 and TRBJ1-1; tentative D call: TRBD1 (5 bases). This CDR3 is built from 15 residues. The germline V gene encodes CDR1 MNHEY and CDR2 SVGAGI. V shed 6 bases and J shed 2 bases, with 16 bases lying between them. The CDR3 protein is CASSRDGFSNTEAFF. In DNA form, the CDR3 reads TGTGCCAGCAGCCGGGACGGGTTTTCCAACACTGAAGCTTTCTTT.

J is TRBJ2-3 and V is TRBV11-2; tentative D call: TRBD1 (7 bases). The CDR3 loop spans 15 amino acids. Germline lookup yields CDR1 SGHAT and CDR2 FQNNGV. V lost 5 bases and J 0 bases, leaving 12 bases between the germline ends. Here the CDR3 DNA reads TGTGCCAGCAGCACGGCGGGACAGAGCACAGATACGCAGTATTTT. It specifies CASSTAGQSTDTQYF.